The 32 T cell receptor beta chains reported below all come from one sample, sequenced in a study of blood T cell repertoires in COVID-19 (dated by TCRdb to 2020 to 2021). Libraries were made using the immunoSEQ multiplex PCR assay. As stored in TCRdb, this immuneACCESS dataset retains in-frame rearrangements with V and J assigned. A fraction of the clones does not appear; measured against another copy, unresolved V genes explain less than half of the discrepancy, and the remainder lacks a known reason. Across this sample there are approximately 90,000 clones, with over 75% seen only once. Clones ranked in the top ten supply 7% to 9% of the sample. Sequenced sample: peripheral blood. These receptor sequences come from a human donor with acute or convalescent COVID-19. The donor label of this sample is uncertain.

The rearrangement joins TRBV19 to TRBJ2-3, with TRBD2 as a possible D gene (5 bases). CDR1 LNHDA and CDR2 SQIVND come from the germline V gene (reference sequence). The V and J ends lost 3 bases and 0 bases respectively, with 13 bases between them. The CDR3 spans 16 residues. The CDR3 here is CASSIVGSGSTDTQYF. Here the CDR3 DNA reads TGTGCCAGTAGTATTGTGGGTTCGGGGAGCACAGATACGCAGTATTTT. Full variable domain (remainder filled in from reference TRBV19 and TRBJ2-3): DGGITQSPKYLFRKEGQNVTLSCEQNLNHDAMYWYRQDPGQGLRLIYYSQIVNDFQKGDIAEGYSVSREKKESFPLTVTSAQKNPTAFYLCASSIVGSGSTDTQYFGPGTRLTVL.

This chain joins TRBV27 and TRBJ2-1; 14 nucleotides align to TRBD2. This CDR3 has 16 amino acids. In germline, CDR1 is MNHEY, CDR2 SMNVEV (reference sequence). J gave up 6 bases and V 3 bases, and 4 bases lay outside the gene matches. The CDR3, as DNA: TGTGCCAGCAGTTTCCGACTAGCGGGGGGGTTCAATGAGCAGTTCTTC. This sequence encodes CASSFRLAGGFNEQFF.

The genes are TRBV28 and TRBJ1-1, with D hard to call. The CDR3 covers 14 residues. Germline-derived CDR1 and CDR2 are MDHEN and SYDVKM. V was pared by 6 bases and J by 1 base, with 12 bases between. The CDR3 reads CASRLEQPNTEAFF. CDR3 DNA: TGTGCCAGCAGGCTCGAACAGCCGAACACTGAAGCTTTCTTT.

V gene TRBV5-6 combines with J gene TRBJ2-1, with 8 bases that match TRBD2. The CDR3 extends over 15 amino acids. V was pared by 3 bases and J by 7 bases, with 9 bases of the junction left unmatched. The germline V gene has CDR1 SGHDT and CDR2 YYEEEE. The CDR3 is CASSSGLERNNEQFF. CDR3 in DNA: TGTGCCAGCAGCTCGGGACTAGAAAGAAATAATGAGCAGTTCTTC.

This clone came up once. The rearrangement joins TRBV24-1 to TRBJ2-1, with unresolved D. This CDR3 is built from 15 residues. V was pared by 7 bases and J by 6 bases, with 18 bases between. Germline V gene data show CDR1 as KGHDR and CDR2 as SFDVKD. The CDR3 spells CATRDKDSSGNEQFF. The CDR3 DNA is TGTGCCACCAGGGATAAGGATAGTTCGGGCAATGAGCAGTTCTTC.

V is TRBV28 and J is TRBJ1-2, with 10 bases aligning to TRBD1. Germline V gives CDR1 MDHEN, CDR2 SYDVKM. There are 15 residues in the CDR3. The ends lost 2 bases at V and 2 bases at J; junction bases unmatched: 2. CDR3 region: CASSLGGQGNYGYTF. Here the CDR3 DNA reads TGTGCCAGCAGTTTAGGGGGACAGGGGAACTATGGCTACACCTTC.

This chain connects TRBV30 to TRBJ1-5, with 7 nucleotides matching TRBD1. The germline CDR1 and CDR2 sequences are GTSNPN and SVGIG (reference sequence). The CDR3 consists of 15 residues. The ends lost 5 bases at V and 4 bases at J; junction bases unmatched: 11. CDR3 amino acids: CAWSEPGQTNQPQHF. In DNA, the CDR3 is TGTGCCTGGTCAGAGCCGGGACAGACGAATCAGCCCCAGCATTTT.

The chain recombines TRBV28 with TRBJ2-1; D gene unclear. V dropped 5 bases and J dropped 9 bases, with 11 bases sitting between them. This CDR3 is built from 12 residues. Per germline, CDR1 MDHEN and CDR2 SYDVKM. This CDR3 is CASSPHGSEQFF. In DNA, the CDR3 is TGTGCCAGCAGTCCGCATGGTAGTGAGCAGTTCTTC.

The V call is TRBV20-1, the J call TRBJ2-3, with unresolved D. The CDR3 contains 11 residues. V was cut by 5 bases and J by 4 bases, with 7 bases left in between. CDR1 is DFQATT, CDR2 SNEGSKA, per germline (reference sequence). In DNA form, the CDR3 reads TGCAGTGCTGTTCTAGCAGATACGCAGTATTTT. Its protein product is CSAVLADTQYF.

CDR3 in amino acids: CASSSGGGEKTQYF. CDR3 DNA sequence: TGCGCCAGCAGCTCGGGCGGGGGGGAGAAGACCCAGTACTTC. The V call is TRBV10-1, the J call TRBJ2-5, with 9 bases fitting TRBD2. Per germline, CDR1 WNHNN and CDR2 SYGVQD (reference sequence). V dropped 6 bases and J dropped 6; count of bases not matched to a gene: 8. This CDR3 comprises 14 residues.

This clone has more than one count but fewer than ten. DNA for the CDR3: TGTGCCCGGGCGGCAGGGTTCTATGGCTACACCTTC. This codes for CARAAGFYGYTF. The chain recombines TRBV30 with TRBJ1-2; tentative D call: TRBD1 (5 bases). V was pared by 8 bases and J by 4 bases, with 14 bases between. CDR1 and CDR2 from the germline V gene are GTSNPN and SVGIG (reference sequence). The CDR3 covers 12 residues.

The gene calls are TRBV7-9 and TRBJ1-2; no reliable D call. Germline assignment: CDR1 SEHNR and CDR2 FQNEAQ (reference sequence). The CDR3 sequence is 15 residues long. The V end was cut by 1 base, the J end by 0 bases, with 9 bases between. CDR3 nucleotide sequence: TGTGCCAGCAGCTTAGATGGGCCCGCTAACTATGGCTACACCTTC. It specifies CASSLDGPANYGYTF.

The V and J genes are TRBV7-9 and TRBJ2-1; TRBD2 matches 12 bases. This CDR3 has 13 residues. V lost 1 base and J lost 14; bases outside the gene matches: 3. From germline, CDR1 is SEHNR and CDR2 FQNEAQ (reference sequence). The CDR3: CASSLGLAGDKFF. CDR3 nucleotides: TGTGCCAGCAGCTTAGGACTAGCGGGGGACAAGTTCTTC.

V is TRBV3-1 (or the pseudogene TRBV3-2) and J is TRBJ2-7; D possibly corresponds to TRBD2 (6 bases). Germline V gene data show CDR1 as LGHDT and CDR2 as YNNKEL (reference sequence). The CDR3 runs 17 residues. V lost 0 bases, J lost 0 bases, and 15 bases lay in between. This CDR3 is CASSQDGDFPDSYEQYF. The CDR3 DNA reads TGTGCCAGCAGCCAAGATGGGGACTTTCCTGACTCCTACGAGCAGTACTTC.

The chain uses TRBV4-3 and TRBJ2-7; 9 bases map to TRBD1. Germline CDR1 and CDR2: LGHNA and YSLEER. CDR3 size: 19 residues. V trimming: 1 base; J trimming: 4 bases; junction bases outside the gene matches: 17. The CDR3 DNA is TGCGCCAGCAGCCAAGGCACCCCCATTCCGGGACAGGGTAGATACGAGCAGTACTTC. It yields the protein CASSQGTPIPGQGRYEQYF.

The chain couples TRBV28 to TRBJ1-1, with D unresolved. Germline V gene sequence: CDR1 MDHEN, CDR2 SYDVKM. The germline V and J ends were trimmed by 2 bases and 6 bases, with 19 bases remaining between them. This CDR3 has 16 amino acids. CDR3 region: CASSLGERGGEAEAFF. CDR3 coding DNA: TGTGCCAGCAGTTTAGGGGAACGGGGAGGAGAGGCTGAAGCTTTCTTT.

V gene TRBV24-1 combines with J gene TRBJ1-2; D is perhaps TRBD1 (6 bases). The CDR3 has 15 residues. The V and J ends lost 4 bases and 8 bases respectively, with 19 bases between them. The germline V gene encodes CDR1 KGHDR and CDR2 SFDVKD. The CDR3 region has the DNA TGTGCCACCAGTGACCCGAGGACAGCCGATGGAGGCTACACCTTC. It translates to CATSDPRTADGGYTF.

The V call is TRBV3-1 (or the pseudogene TRBV3-2), the J call TRBJ1-5; tentatively, D is TRBD1 (5 bases). V was clipped by 3 bases and J by 2 bases, with 8 bases between them. The CDR3 totals 14 residues. Germline CDR1 is LGHDT and CDR2 is YNNKEL (reference sequence). The CDR3 region is CASSHGGGNQPQHF. The CDR3 region has the DNA TGTGCCAGCAGCCACGGGGGAGGCAATCAGCCCCAGCATTTT.

The rearrangement joins TRBV19 to TRBJ1-2, with TRBD1 matching 9 bases. Trimming removed 5 bases from V and 4 bases from J; junction bases left unmatched: 14. CDR1 LNHDA and CDR2 SQIVND come from the germline V gene (reference sequence). The CDR3 totals 17 residues. The CDR3 region has the DNA TGTGCCAGTAGTTCGCTGAGTGGGACAGGGACGAGCTATGGCTACACCTTC. Its protein is CASSSLSGTGTSYGYTF.

V is TRBV15 and J is TRBJ2-7, with D perhaps matching TRBD1 (5 bases). The CDR3 spans 15 residues. CDR1 LNHNV and CDR2 YYDKDF come from the germline V gene (reference sequence). With 3 bases removed from V and 3 bases from J, the gap between germline ends came to 15 bases. As DNA, the CDR3 is TGTGCCACCAGCAGGGGGCAGGCCGCCCTCTACGAGCAGTACTTC. Protein sequence: CATSRGQAALYEQYF.

The chain uses TRBV4-1 and TRBJ1-2, with TRBD1 matching 7 bases. V gave up 2 bases and J gave up 8 bases; unmatched junction bases: 11. The CDR3 runs 15 residues. Germline V CDR1 and CDR2: MGHRA, YSYEKL. The CDR3 loop is CASSQPLAGGRGYTF. The CDR3 DNA sequence: TGCGCCAGCAGCCAACCTCTGGCAGGGGGGCGCGGCTACACCTTC.

The rearrangement links TRBV5-1 to TRBJ1-5; 7 bases align to TRBD1. The J segment lost 1 base and the V segment lost 2 bases, leaving 3 bases of the junction unmatched. CDR1 is SGHRS, CDR2 YFSETQ, per germline. The CDR3 has 15 amino acids. The DNA of the CDR3 is TGCGCCAGCAGCTTTACAGGGGAAAGCAATCAGCCCCAGCATTTT. It yields the protein CASSFTGESNQPQHF.

The chain has TRBV6-1 and TRBJ2-3; no clear D gene. V lost 2 bases and J 2 bases, leaving 8 bases between the germline ends. Germline-derived CDR1 and CDR2 are MNHNS and SASEGT. The CDR3 is 14 amino acids. CDR3 DNA sequence: TGTGCCAGCAGTGAATACGGAGACACAGATACGCAGTATTTT. It specifies CASSEYGDTDTQYF.

V and J are TRBV12-3 or TRBV12-4 and TRBJ1-1; TRBD1 is a possible D gene (6 bases). This CDR3 has 13 residues. V lost 6 bases to trimming and J lost 6 bases, with 14 bases between them. In DNA form, the CDR3 reads TGTGCCAGCAGGGGGGGGCCCCGGCCTGAAGCTTTCTTT. This gives the protein CASRGGPRPEAFF.

V is TRBV3-1 (or the pseudogene TRBV3-2) and J is TRBJ1-1, with D tentatively TRBD1 (5 bases). The length of the CDR3 is 16 residues. The V gene's germline CDR1 is LGHDT and CDR2 YNNKEL (reference sequence). Trimming left V 0 bases short and J 4 bases short, with 15 bases between. CDR3 loop: CASSQDGSRGSTEAFF. The DNA for the CDR3 is TGTGCCAGCAGCCAAGATGGTTCTCGGGGGTCCACTGAAGCTTTCTTT.

The chain has TRBV28 and TRBJ2-2; 7 bases fit TRBD1. V trimming: 5 bases; J trimming: 5 bases; junction bases outside the gene matches: 8. The CDR3 covers 15 residues. Looked up from germline, CDR1 is MDHEN and CDR2 is SYDVKM. The DNA for the CDR3 is TGTGCCAGCAGTGCCCCAAACAGGGGTACCGGGGAGCTGTTTTTT. Its translation: CASSAPNRGTGELFF.

The chain employs TRBV19 and TRBJ2-1; 8 nucleotides align to TRBD2. This CDR3 contains 16 residues. From germline, CDR1 is LNHDA and CDR2 SQIVND (reference sequence). With V trimmed by 3 bases and J by 10 bases, 14 bases remained unmatched. The CDR3 sequence: CASSIGPGLVAGEQFF. Here the CDR3 DNA reads TGTGCCAGTAGTATTGGACCGGGACTAGTCGCGGGCGAGCAGTTCTTC. Filled out from reference TRBV19 and TRBJ2-1, the complete variable domain reads DGGITQSPKYLFRKEGQNVTLSCEQNLNHDAMYWYRQDPGQGLRLIYYSQIVNDFQKGDIAEGYSVSREKKESFPLTVTSAQKNPTAFYLCASSIGPGLVAGEQFFGPGTRLTVL.

The rearrangement uses TRBV11-2 and TRBJ2-5; 10 bases align to TRBD1. Germline V gene lookup returns CDR1 SGHAT and CDR2 FQNNGV. There are 15 residues in the CDR3. After removal of 5 bases from V and 5 bases from J, the junction contained 8 bases not matched to a gene. CDR3 sequence: CASSTRLDRGETQYF. Here the CDR3 DNA reads TGTGCCAGCAGCACCCGGTTGGACAGGGGGGAGACCCAGTACTTC.

In DNA, the CDR3 is TGTGCCAGCAGTCGCACATGGAGTTCACCCCTCCACTTT. Translation gives CASSRTWSSPLHF. This sequence joins TRBV12-3 or TRBV12-4 and TRBJ1-6; D gene unclear. Trimming stripped 5 bases from V and 9 bases from J, with 11 bases between. The CDR3 runs 13 residues.

This clone was observed a handful of times. The chain links TRBV14 to TRBJ1-6; 8 bases line up with TRBD1. Germline assignment: CDR1 SGHDN and CDR2 FVKESK. There are 14 residues in the CDR3. V lost 2 bases to trimming and J lost 7 bases; unmatched junction nucleotides: 1. This CDR3 reads CASSQRQGNSPLHF. In DNA, the CDR3 is TGTGCCAGCAGCCAAAGACAGGGGAATTCACCCCTCCACTTT.

This clone was counted between two and nine times. The rearrangement joins TRBV7-3 to TRBJ2-2; TRBD1 agrees at 8 bases. There are 17 residues in the CDR3. Germline values: CDR1 SGHTA, CDR2 FQGTGA. V was clipped by 5 bases and J by 5 bases; unmatched bases: 13. The CDR3 bases are TGTGCCAGCAGCCTAAGTCCGGACAGGGCAGGAACCGGGGAGCTGTTTTTT. Its translation is CASSLSPDRAGTGELFF. Drawing the rest from reference TRBV7-3 and TRBJ2-2, the complete variable domain is GAGVSQTPSNKVTEKGKYVELRCDPISGHTALYWYRQSLGQGPEFLIYFQGTGAADDSGLPNDRFFAVRPEGSVSTLKIQRTERGDSAVYLCASSLSPDRAGTGELFFGEGSRLTVL.

The chain is built from TRBV6-1 and TRBJ2-2; D is undetermined. Looked up from germline, CDR1 is MNHNS and CDR2 is SASEGT. V was trimmed by 3 bases and J by 7 bases, leaving 12 bases between them. CDR3 size: 14 residues. The CDR3 region has the DNA TGTGCCAGCAGTGAGAGGTTGGTGGACGGGGAGCTGTTTTTT. This gives the protein CASSERLVDGELFF.